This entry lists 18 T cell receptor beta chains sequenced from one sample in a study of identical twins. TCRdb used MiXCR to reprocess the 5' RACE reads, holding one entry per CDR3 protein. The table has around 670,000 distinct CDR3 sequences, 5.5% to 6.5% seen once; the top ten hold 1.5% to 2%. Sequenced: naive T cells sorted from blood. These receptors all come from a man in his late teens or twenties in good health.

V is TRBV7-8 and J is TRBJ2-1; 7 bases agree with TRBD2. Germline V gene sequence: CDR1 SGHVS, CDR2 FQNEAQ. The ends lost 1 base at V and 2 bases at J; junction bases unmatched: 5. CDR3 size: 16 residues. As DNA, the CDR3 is TGTGCCAGCAGCTTAGGCCGGCTAGCGGCCTACAATGAGCAGTTCTTC. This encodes CASSLGRLAAYNEQFF.

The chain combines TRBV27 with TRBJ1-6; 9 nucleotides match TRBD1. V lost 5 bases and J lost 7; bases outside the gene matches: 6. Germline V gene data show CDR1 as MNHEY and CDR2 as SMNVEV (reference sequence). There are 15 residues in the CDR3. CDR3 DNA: TGTGCCAGCAGTGGGGACAGGGTCGGAAATTCACCCCTCCACTTT. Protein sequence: CASSGDRVGNSPLHF.

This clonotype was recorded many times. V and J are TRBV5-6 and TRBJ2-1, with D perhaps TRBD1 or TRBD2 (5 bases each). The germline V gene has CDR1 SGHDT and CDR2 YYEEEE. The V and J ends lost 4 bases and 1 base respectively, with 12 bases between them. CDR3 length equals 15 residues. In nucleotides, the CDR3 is TGTGCCAGCAGCACCGGGACGCGATCCTACAATGAGCAGTTCTTC. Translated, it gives CASSTGTRSYNEQFF.

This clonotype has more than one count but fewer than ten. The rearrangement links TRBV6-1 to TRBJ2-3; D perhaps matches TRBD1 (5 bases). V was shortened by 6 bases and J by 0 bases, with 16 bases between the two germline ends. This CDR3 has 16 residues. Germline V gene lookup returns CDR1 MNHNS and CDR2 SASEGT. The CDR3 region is CASSHRKGLSTDTQYF. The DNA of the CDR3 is TGTGCCAGCAGCCACCGCAAGGGGTTGAGCACAGATACGCAGTATTTT.

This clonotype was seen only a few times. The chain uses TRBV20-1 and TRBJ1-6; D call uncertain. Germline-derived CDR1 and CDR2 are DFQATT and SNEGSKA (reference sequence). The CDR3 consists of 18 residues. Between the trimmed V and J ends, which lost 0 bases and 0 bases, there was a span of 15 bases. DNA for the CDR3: TGCAGTGCTAGAGATCCCGCCGCGGCAGCCTCCTATAATTCACCCCTCCACTTT. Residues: CSARDPAAAASYNSPLHF.

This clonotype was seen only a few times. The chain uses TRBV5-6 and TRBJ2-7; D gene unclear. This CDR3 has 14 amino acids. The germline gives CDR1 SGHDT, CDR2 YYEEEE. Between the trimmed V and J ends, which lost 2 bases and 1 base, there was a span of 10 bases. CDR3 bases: TGTGCCAGCAGCTTTTTTGGCTTTTCCTACGAGCAGTACGTC. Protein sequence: CASSFFGFSYEQYV.

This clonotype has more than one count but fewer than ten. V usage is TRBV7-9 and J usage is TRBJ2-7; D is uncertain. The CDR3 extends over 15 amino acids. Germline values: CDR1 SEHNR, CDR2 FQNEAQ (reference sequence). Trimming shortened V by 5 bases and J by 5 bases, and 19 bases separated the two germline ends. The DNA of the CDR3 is TGTGCCAGCAGCCTAGAGGTTGGCAGGATCCACGAGCAGTACTTC. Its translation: CASSLEVGRIHEQYF.

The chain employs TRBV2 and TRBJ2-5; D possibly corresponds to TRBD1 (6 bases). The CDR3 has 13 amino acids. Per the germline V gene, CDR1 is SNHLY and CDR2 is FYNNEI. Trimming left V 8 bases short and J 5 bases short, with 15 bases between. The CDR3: CASGGTTGETQYF. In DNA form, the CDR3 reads TGTGCCAGCGGTGGGACAACGGGGGAGACCCAGTACTTC.

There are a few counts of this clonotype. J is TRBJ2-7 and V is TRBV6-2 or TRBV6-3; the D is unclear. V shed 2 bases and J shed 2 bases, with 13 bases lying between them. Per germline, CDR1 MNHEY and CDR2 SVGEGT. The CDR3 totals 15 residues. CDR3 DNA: TGTGCCAGCAGTTACGAAGGGCGGAGAGCCTACGAGCAGTACTTC. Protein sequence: CASSYEGRRAYEQYF.

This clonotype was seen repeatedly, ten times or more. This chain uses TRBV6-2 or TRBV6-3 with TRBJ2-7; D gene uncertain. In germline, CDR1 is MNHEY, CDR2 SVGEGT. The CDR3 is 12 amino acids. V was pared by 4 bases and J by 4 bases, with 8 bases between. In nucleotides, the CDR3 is TGTGCCAGCAGTTTAGGTTTATACGAGCAGTACTTC. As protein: CASSLGLYEQYF.

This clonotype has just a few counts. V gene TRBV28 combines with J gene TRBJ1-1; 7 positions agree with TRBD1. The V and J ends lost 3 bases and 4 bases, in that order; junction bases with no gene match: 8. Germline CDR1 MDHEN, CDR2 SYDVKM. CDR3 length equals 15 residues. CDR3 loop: CASSFLTGPGTEAFF. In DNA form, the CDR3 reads TGTGCCAGCAGTTTCCTGACAGGGCCAGGCACTGAAGCTTTCTTT.

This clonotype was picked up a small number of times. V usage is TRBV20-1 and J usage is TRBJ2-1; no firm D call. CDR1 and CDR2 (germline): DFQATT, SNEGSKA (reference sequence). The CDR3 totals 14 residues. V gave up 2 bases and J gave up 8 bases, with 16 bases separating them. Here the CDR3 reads CSARTSLGQDEQFF. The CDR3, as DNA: TGCAGTGCTAGAACCAGTTTGGGTCAGGATGAGCAGTTCTTC.

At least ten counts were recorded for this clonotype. The CDR3 loop reads CASIHSPGLPGELFF. The CDR3 nucleotides are TGTGCCAGCATCCACAGCCCCGGACTCCCCGGGGAGCTGTTTTTT. The rearrangement uses TRBV7-9 and TRBJ2-2, with TRBD2 as a possible D gene (5 bases). V was clipped by 7 bases and J by 6 bases, with 18 bases between them. Germline lookup yields CDR1 SEHNR and CDR2 FQNEAQ (reference sequence). The CDR3 extends over 15 amino acids.

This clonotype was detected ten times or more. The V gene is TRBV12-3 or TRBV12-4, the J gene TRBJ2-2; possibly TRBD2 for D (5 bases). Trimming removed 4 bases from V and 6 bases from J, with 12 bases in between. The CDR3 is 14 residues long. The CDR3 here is CASSSRPGAGELFF. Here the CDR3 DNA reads TGTGCCAGCAGTTCGCGACCCGGGGCCGGGGAGCTGTTTTTT.

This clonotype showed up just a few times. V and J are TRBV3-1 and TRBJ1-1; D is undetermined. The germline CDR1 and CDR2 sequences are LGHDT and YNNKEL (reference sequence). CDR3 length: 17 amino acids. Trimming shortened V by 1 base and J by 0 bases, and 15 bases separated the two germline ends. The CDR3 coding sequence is TGTGCCAGCAGCCAAGCTAGGACGGTCAAAATGAACACTGAAGCTTTCTTT. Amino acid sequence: CASSQARTVKMNTEAFF.

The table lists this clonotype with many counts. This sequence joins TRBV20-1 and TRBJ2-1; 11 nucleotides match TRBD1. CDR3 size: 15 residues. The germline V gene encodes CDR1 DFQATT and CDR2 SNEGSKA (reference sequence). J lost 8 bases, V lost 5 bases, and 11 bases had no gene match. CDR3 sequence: CSASTGTGGVYEQFF. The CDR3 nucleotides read TGCAGTGCTTCAACGGGGACAGGGGGGGTTTATGAGCAGTTCTTC.

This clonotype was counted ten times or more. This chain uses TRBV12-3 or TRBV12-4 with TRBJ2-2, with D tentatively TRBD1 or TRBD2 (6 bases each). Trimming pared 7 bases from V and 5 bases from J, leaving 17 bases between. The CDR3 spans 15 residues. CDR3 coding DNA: TGTGCCAGCACCCCAAACGGGGGCAGGACCGGGGAGCTGTTTTTT. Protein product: CASTPNGGRTGELFF.

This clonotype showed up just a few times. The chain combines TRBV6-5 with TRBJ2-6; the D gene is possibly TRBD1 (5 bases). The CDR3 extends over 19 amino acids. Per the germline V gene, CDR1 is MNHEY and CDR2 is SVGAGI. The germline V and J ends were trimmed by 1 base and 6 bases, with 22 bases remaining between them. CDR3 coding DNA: TGTGCCAGCAGTTACTTGCCTCGCCAGGGCTTGTCAGCGGCCAACGTCCTGACTTTC. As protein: CASSYLPRQGLSAANVLTF.